The 26 T cell receptor beta chains below were found in one sample sequenced in a study of tumor-infiltrating lymphocytes in primary liver carcinoma. Reverse transcription of roughly 480 ng total RNA with a constant-region primer produced TCR beta cDNA. Construction of TCR beta libraries relied on three successive nested multiplex PCR rounds employing slightly modified ARM-PCR. A C-beta reverse primer was combined with TRBV1-TRBV30 forward primers in the first two PCR rounds, and each round had around 11 cycles. Each CDR3 protein gets one entry after TCRdb re-called the multiplex PCR reads with MiXCR. The data contain fewer than 250,000 distinct CDR3 sequences, approximately 64% of them seen just once; the ten biggest clones take up about 7.1%. For blood RNA, unsorted whole blood served as the source, and germline DNA was extracted too. Sequenced sample: peripheral blood. The receptors here all came from a woman aged 55-69 years with primary liver carcinoma and hepatitis B virus infection.

This clonotype was counted many times. J is TRBJ2-7 and V is TRBV11-3, with TRBD1 matching over 12 bases. CDR1 is SGHNT, CDR2 YENEEA, per germline. The J segment lost 4 bases and the V segment lost 3 bases, leaving 4 bases of the junction unmatched. The CDR3 has 15 amino acids. In nucleotides, the CDR3 is TGTGCCAGCAGCTTCCCGGGACAGGGGGCTTACGAGCAGTACTTC. Amino acids: CASSFPGQGAYEQYF. The full variable domain, its missing parts supplied by reference TRBV11-3 and TRBJ2-7, is EAGVVQSPRYKIIEKKQPVAFWCNPISGHNTLYWYLQNLGQGPELLIRYENEEAVDDSQLPKDRFSAERLKGVDSTLKIQPAELGDSAVYLCASSFPGQGAYEQYFGPGTRLTVT.

This chain joins TRBV12-3 or TRBV12-4 and TRBJ1-1; 7 bases are a match to TRBD1. Trimming cost V 8 bases and J 7 bases; bases outside gene matches: 13. CDR3 length: 14 residues. CDR3 sequence: CASGRQGGDIEAFF. DNA for the CDR3: TGTGCCAGCGGTCGACAGGGTGGTGACATTGAAGCTTTCTTT.

The chain recombines TRBV20-1 with TRBJ2-1; weak D call: TRBD2 (6 bases). The CDR3 has 13 residues. The germline CDR1 and CDR2 sequences are DFQATT and SNEGSKA (reference sequence). V was trimmed by 0 bases and J by 7 bases, leaving 10 bases between them. CDR3 DNA: TGCAGTGCTAGAGATGTCCGGGAGAATGAGCAGTTCTTC. This translates into CSARDVRENEQFF.

Details on this clonotype: A much larger clone is a single base away; this may be a read error. The chain joins TRBV12-3 or TRBV12-4 to TRBJ2-3; D perhaps matches TRBD2 (6 bases). The CDR3 loop spans 14 amino acids. Trimming pared 11 bases from V and 1 base from J, leaving 16 bases between. This CDR3 is CAGKREWGTDTQYF. DNA of the CDR3: TGTGCCGGCAAACGGGAGTGGGGCACAGATACGCAGTATTTT.

This clonotype was detected a few times. V usage is TRBV28 and J usage is TRBJ1-2; D gene unclear. V gave up 10 bases and J gave up 7 bases, with 19 bases separating them. Germline-derived CDR1 and CDR2 are MDHEN and SYDVKM. The CDR3 has 13 residues. CDR3 amino acids: CATMLLARAGYTF. The DNA of the CDR3 is TGTGCCACCATGCTGCTGGCGAGGGCTGGCTACACCTTC.

Points on this clonotype: The junction does not match germline at one end; this may be a read error. The gene calls are TRBV11-3 and TRBJ1-2, with unresolved D. From germline, CDR1 is SGHNT and CDR2 YENEEA. CDR3 size: 14 residues. The CDR3 bases are TGTGCCTGCAGCCCAGACGTCTCCTACTATGGCTATACCTTC. Translating gives CACSPDVSYYGYTF.

This clonotype was recorded at least ten times. V and J are TRBV5-6 and TRBJ2-3; 12 bases are shared with TRBD2. With V trimmed by 1 base and J by 6 bases, 27 bases remained unmatched. Germline assignment: CDR1 SGHDT and CDR2 YYEEEE. This CDR3 has 23 residues. The CDR3 DNA reads as TGTGCCAGCAGCTTGTTGTTGCTCCCGTGGCTAGCGGGAGGGCCCGGGTACACGGATACGCAGTATTTT. It yields the protein CASSLLLLPWLAGGPGYTDTQYF.

This clonotype was observed many times. The J gene is TRBJ1-2, the V gene TRBV11-3; D not resolved. V lost 2 bases to trimming and J lost 8 bases, with 21 bases between them. There are 16 residues in the CDR3. The V gene's germline CDR1 is SGHNT and CDR2 YENEEA. The CDR3 here is CASSLRALELSEGYTF. For the CDR3, the DNA is TGTGCCAGCAGCTTACGCGCACTTGAGCTGTCGGAGGGCTACACCTTC.

The count of this clonotype is one. This is likely a read error, given that the CDR3 carries no conserved phenylalanine or tryptophan at its end. The chain recombines TRBV6-2 or TRBV6-3 with TRBJ2-3; D ambiguous. CDR1 and CDR2 (germline): MNHEY, SVGEGT. V shed 5 bases and J shed 2 bases, with 2 bases lying between them. CDR3 length: 11 residues. This CDR3 is CASSNTDTQYS. DNA of the CDR3: TGTGCCAGCAGTAACACAGATACGCAGTATTCT.

This clonotype was counted a few times. Mismatch with germline at one junction end may stem from a read error. CDR3: CANSFGGITGELFF. CDR3 bases: TGTGCCAACAGTTTCGGCGGAATCACCGGGGAGCTGTTTTTT. The rearrangement links TRBV12-3 or TRBV12-4 to TRBJ2-2; D not resolved. The CDR3 sequence is 14 residues long.

Worth noting for this clonotype: One junction end disagrees with the germline gene, perhaps due to a read error. V usage is TRBV6-6 and J usage is TRBJ2-5; possibly TRBD1 for D (5 bases). CDR3 length equals 13 residues. Germline assignment: CDR1 MNHNY and CDR2 SVGAGI (reference sequence). The CDR3 spells CASSYSGEETQCF. CDR3 DNA: TGTGCCAGCAGTTACTCAGGGGAAGAGACCCAGTGCTTC.

About this clonotype itself: A much larger clone differs by one base, so this may be a read error. The V and J genes are TRBV4-1 and TRBJ1-2; 7 positions agree with TRBD1. Germline lookup yields CDR1 MGHRA and CDR2 YSYEKL. The CDR3 totals 15 residues. Losses at the gene ends were 7 bases for V and 1 base for J; bases not matched to a gene: 9. CDR3 sequence: CASNPTGVHNYGYTF. DNA for the CDR3: TGCGCCAGCAACCCCACAGGGGTCCATAACTATGGCTACACCTTC.

This clonotype was seen repeatedly, ten times or more. The chain links TRBV5-6 to TRBJ2-3; D perhaps matches TRBD2 (5 bases). Germline CDR1 SGHDT, CDR2 YYEEEE. The CDR3 is made up of 14 amino acids. The V end lost 4 bases, the J end lost 11 bases, and 20 bases lay between the germline ends. The CDR3 region is CASSRLDSKEVQYF. Here the CDR3 DNA reads TGTGCCAGCAGCCGCCTTGACTCCAAGGAGGTGCAGTATTTT.

The sample holds one count of this clonotype. This could be a read error, since a much larger clone is one nucleotide away. The rearrangement links TRBV5-1 to TRBJ1-1, with D perhaps TRBD1 (5 bases). Per the germline V gene, CDR1 is SGHRS and CDR2 is YFSETQ. Trimming pared 1 base from V and 6 bases from J, leaving 10 bases between. The CDR3 runs to 13 residues. The CDR3 reads CASSLMGEAEAFF. CDR3 coding DNA: TGCGCCAGCAGCTTGATGGGGGAAGCTGAAGCTTTCTTT.

Of note for this clonotype: This may be a read error, as it is one base from a much larger clone. This sequence joins TRBV7-9 and TRBJ2-1, with 10 bases fitting TRBD2. Per the germline V gene, CDR1 is SEHNR and CDR2 is FQNEAQ (reference sequence). The junction had 15 bases not matched to a gene; V was cut back by 4 bases and J by 12 bases. CDR3 length equals 16 residues. CDR3 residues: CASSSWGAGGPDGQFF. As DNA, the CDR3 is TGTGCCAGCAGCTCATGGGGAGCGGGAGGGCCTGATGGGCAGTTCTTC.

Here the CDR3 reads CASSRGSQPQHF. In DNA form, the CDR3 reads TGTGCCAGCAGTCGAGGATCTCAGCCCCAGCATTTT. The chain joins TRBV28 to TRBJ1-5; D is ambiguous. The CDR3 runs to 12 residues. The germline V and J ends were trimmed by 5 bases and 6 bases, with 8 bases remaining between them. Germline V lookup: CDR1 MDHEN, CDR2 SYDVKM.

In regard to this clonotype: The CDR3 end shows no conserved phenylalanine or tryptophan, and so a read error is likely. The CDR3 nucleotides are TGTGCCAGCAGCTTTGCGGATACAGGCTACGAGCAGTACCTC. Translated: CASSFADTGYEQYL. V and J are TRBV11-1 and TRBJ2-7; D might be TRBD1 (5 bases). Per the germline V gene, CDR1 is SGHAT and CDR2 is FQDESV (reference sequence). The CDR3 consists of 14 residues. Trimming cost V 3 bases and J 3 bases, with 12 bases left between them.

To note about this clonotype: The CDR3 does not close with the conserved phenylalanine or tryptophan, likely indicating a read error. V and J are TRBV29-1 and TRBJ2-5; D gene ambiguous. There are 11 residues in the CDR3. Germline V lookup: CDR1 SQVTM, CDR2 ANQGSEA. The V end lost 6 bases, the J end lost 10 bases, and 15 bases lay between the germline ends. This CDR3 is CSVTARRDQYI. DNA of the CDR3: TGCAGCGTCACGGCACGGAGAGACCAGTACATC.

This clonotype was counted between two and nine times. The chain recombines TRBV4-1 with TRBJ2-7; TRBD2 matches at 13 bases. This CDR3 is 17 amino acids long. Losses at the gene ends were 4 bases for V and 2 bases for J; bases not matched to a gene: 8. Germline V lookup: CDR1 MGHRA, CDR2 YSYEKL. The CDR3 DNA follows: TGCGCCAGCAGCCCATGGACTAGCGGGAGCCGCACCTACGAGCAGTACTTC. Its translation: CASSPWTSGSRTYEQYF.

The chain employs TRBV5-1 and TRBJ1-6; 8 nucleotides agree with TRBD1. J was trimmed by 10 bases and V by 4 bases; bases with no gene match: 13. The germline gives CDR1 SGHRS, CDR2 YFSETQ. This CDR3 is 16 amino acids long. The CDR3 DNA reads as TGCGCCAGCAGCAGCGGCCTAGGACAGGGTCCATCACCCCTCCACTTT. Its protein is CASSSGLGQGPSPLHF.

There are many counts of this clonotype. The chain combines TRBV5-4 with TRBJ2-1, with 10 bases identical to TRBD2. This CDR3 spans 15 amino acids. J lost 5 bases, V lost 5 bases, and 7 bases had no gene match. The germline V gene encodes CDR1 SGHNT and CDR2 YYREEE (reference sequence). The chain's CDR3 is CASRPTSGKHNEQFF. The CDR3 coding sequence is TGTGCCAGCAGACCAACTAGCGGGAAACACAATGAGCAGTTCTTC.

This clonotype came up many times. This CDR3 reads CASKEQPGGSYEQYF. CDR3 DNA sequence: TGTGCCAGCAAGGAACAGCCGGGGGGTTCCTACGAGCAGTACTTC. The V gene is TRBV6-5, the J gene TRBJ2-7; 7 bases agree with TRBD2. V was pared by 7 bases and J by 1 base, with 10 bases of the junction left unmatched. Germline CDR1 reads MNHEY; CDR2 reads SVGAGI. This CDR3 has 15 amino acids.

Comment on this clonotype: Relative to the germline gene, one junction end is altered; a read error may explain this. The chain links TRBV10-2 to TRBJ2-1, with 8 nucleotides matching TRBD1. The germline gives CDR1 WSHSY, CDR2 SAAADI. The CDR3 loop spans 15 amino acids. The CDR3 DNA follows: TGCGTCAGCAGTGGACAGGGAAGGGGCTACAATGAGCAGTTCTTC. Residues: CVSSGQGRGYNEQFF.

This clonotype was recorded a few times. The chain employs TRBV28 and TRBJ2-1; D assignment may be TRBD1 or TRBD2 (5 bases each). Germline CDR1 is MDHEN and CDR2 is SYDVKM. Trimming pared 6 bases from V and 2 bases from J, leaving 8 bases between. CDR3 size: 13 residues. The CDR3 spells CASRSGPYNEQFF. The CDR3 bases are TGTGCCAGCAGGTCGGGACCCTACAATGAGCAGTTCTTC.

The chain couples TRBV2 to TRBJ1-5; D is possibly TRBD1 (6 bases). The CDR3 spans 13 residues. The germline CDR1 and CDR2 sequences are SNHLY and FYNNEI. V lost 7 bases and J lost 3, with 10 bases in between. The DNA of the CDR3 is TGTGCCAGCATGAGGGACACCAATCAGCCCCAGCATTTT. Its protein is CASMRDTNQPQHF. The full variable domain, its missing parts supplied by reference TRBV2 and TRBJ1-5, is EPEVTQTPSHQVTQMGQEVILRCVPISNHLYFYWYRQILGQKVEFLVSFYNNEISEKSEIFDDQFSVERPDGSNFTLKIRSTKLEDSAMYFCASMRDTNQPQHFGDGTRLSIL.

This clonotype appeared many times. The chain joins TRBV4-1 to TRBJ1-1; no reliable D call. Germline values: CDR1 MGHRA, CDR2 YSYEKL. The CDR3 length is 15 residues. V was clipped by 1 base and J by 1 base, with 10 bases between them. CDR3 in DNA: TGCGCCAGCAGCCAAGCTATAACACAGAACACTGAAGCTTTCTTT. This translates into CASSQAITQNTEAFF.